Shown below are 6 T cell receptor beta chains from a single sample sequenced in a study of breast tumors, draining lymph nodes, adjacent tissues. TCRdb processed the multiplex PCR reads anew with MiXCR; each CDR3 protein has one entry. The data show under 150,000 distinct CDR3 sequences, with less than 20% seen just once and roughly 3.5% held by the top ten. Axillary draining lymph nodes of breast cancer patients supplied the node samples. The material sequenced was axillary lymph node tissue. These receptors all stem from a female donor with breast cancer. Some clones in this sample may be carry-over from other donors' samples.

This clonotype appeared many times. The V and J genes are TRBV27 and TRBJ2-3; perhaps TRBD2 as D (6 bases). CDR3 size: 14 residues. CDR1 MNHEY and CDR2 SMNVEV come from the germline V gene (reference sequence). V dropped 4 bases and J dropped 2 bases, with 10 bases sitting between them. The CDR3 sequence is CASSSGLFTDTQYF. The CDR3 DNA follows: TGTGCCAGCAGTTCCGGACTATTCACAGATACGCAGTATTTT.

This clonotype was detected many times. This sequence joins TRBV12-3 or TRBV12-4 and TRBJ2-1; TRBD1 agrees at 10 bases. The CDR3 is 14 amino acids. Trimming at V came to 7 bases and at J to 6 bases, leaving 6 bases not matched to a gene. The chain's CDR3 is CASTDRGLSNEQFF. CDR3 DNA sequence: TGTGCCAGCACCGACAGGGGGCTAAGCAATGAGCAGTTCTTC.

This clonotype was observed many times. The chain employs TRBV12-3 or TRBV12-4 and TRBJ2-7; possible D gene TRBD1, 5 bases. The CDR3 covers 13 residues. V lost 2 bases, J lost 4 bases, and 9 bases lay in between. For the CDR3, the DNA is TGTGCCAGCAGTTTACATTCAGGGTACGAGCAGTACTTC. It is translated as CASSLHSGYEQYF.

Points on this clonotype: It may be a read error: a sequence one base away is much more abundant. Likely a read error: the CDR3 ends without its conserved phenylalanine or tryptophan. The chain joins TRBV28 to TRBJ2-7, with 9 bases that match TRBD2. CDR1 is MDHEN, CDR2 SYDVKM, per germline. J gave up 5 bases and V 8 bases, and 4 bases lay outside the gene matches. The CDR3 is made up of 12 amino acids. CDR3 in DNA: TGTGCCAGCGGGACTAGCAGCGACGAGCAGTACTCC. It yields the protein CASGTSSDEQYS.

This clonotype was seen many times. The chain is built from TRBV11-2 and TRBJ2-1; 7 bases are shared with TRBD2. V dropped 3 bases and J dropped 4; count of bases not matched to a gene: 6. CDR3 length: 15 amino acids. From germline, CDR1 is SGHAT and CDR2 FQNNGV. CDR3 in amino acids: CASSLRREQYNEQFF. DNA for the CDR3: TGTGCCAGCAGCTTGCGGCGGGAGCAATACAATGAGCAGTTCTTC. The whole variable domain, filled in from reference TRBV11-2 and TRBJ2-1, reads EAGVAQSPRYKIIEKRQSVAFWCNPISGHATLYWYQQILGQGPKLLIQFQNNGVVDDSQLPKDRFSAERLKGVDSTLKIQPAKLEDSAVYLCASSLRREQYNEQFFGPGTRLTVL.

Concerning this clonotype: A much larger clone sits a single nucleotide away, making a read error possible. The rearrangement uses TRBV28 and TRBJ2-7; D not resolved. The CDR3 extends over 12 amino acids. Germline CDR1 is MDHEN and CDR2 is SYDVKM. In DNA form, the CDR3 reads TGTGCCAGCAGTTTTATGGCCTACGAGCAGCACTTC. Its protein product is CASSFMAYEQHF.